This passage covers 6 T cell receptor beta chains from one sample sequenced in a study of T cell responses to AZD1222 COVID-19 vaccine. Profiling relied on immunoSEQ multiplex PCR, and the TCRdb table lists in-frame clones only, not all of them. In the table there are about 140,000 clones, over 85% of which are singletons. The specimen was peripheral blood, collected on day 0 of MenACWY control vaccination. These receptors were obtained from an adult in good health.

The count of this clone is one. V and J are TRBV19 and TRBJ2-2; the match to TRBD1 covers 7 bases. This CDR3 region has 16 residues. Germline assignment: CDR1 LNHDA and CDR2 SQIVND (reference sequence). The junction had 14 bases not matched to a gene; V was cut back by 7 bases and J by 6 bases. The CDR3 loop is CASIPGGRPGSGELFF. Written as DNA, the CDR3 is TGTGCCAGTATCCCAGGGGGACGACCCGGGTCCGGGGAGCTGTTTTTT.

V and J are TRBV19 and TRBJ1-2, with D unclear. Trimming removed 10 bases from V and 2 bases from J, with 17 bases in between. The CDR3 sequence is 14 residues long. Germline V lookup: CDR1 LNHDA, CDR2 SQIVND (reference sequence). CDR3: CATDSEGANYGYTF. For the CDR3, the DNA is TGTGCCACTGATTCGGAGGGAGCAAACTATGGCTACACCTTC.

The chain joins TRBV9 to TRBJ1-6, with 8 bases fitting TRBD1. Germline trimming cut 4 bases from V and 10 bases from J; bases unmatched to any gene: 10. Germline assignment: CDR1 SGDLS and CDR2 YYNGEE. CDR3 size: 15 residues. The CDR3 DNA follows: TGTGCCAGCAGCCCATCAGGGGGCGCGGGCTCACCCCTCCACTTT. This sequence encodes CASSPSGGAGSPLHF.

The chain employs TRBV10-3 and TRBJ1-2, with D uncertain. Trimming shortened V by 4 bases and J by 4 bases, and 10 bases separated the two germline ends. Germline V CDR1 and CDR2: ENHRY, SYGVKD. The CDR3 totals 13 residues. The CDR3, as DNA: TGTGCCATCAGTGTTTCGCCTCGCTATGGCTACACCTTC. Its protein is CAISVSPRYGYTF.

The chain is built from TRBV6-4 and TRBJ1-2; D gene uncertain. CDR1 MRHNA and CDR2 SNTAGT come from the germline V gene. V lost 2 bases and J lost 5, with 6 bases in between. This CDR3 has 12 amino acids. CDR3 loop: CASSDRNYGYTF. The CDR3 nucleotides read TGTGCCAGCAGTGACCGGAATTATGGCTACACCTTC.

The chain couples TRBV28 to TRBJ1-1, with 9 bases aligning to TRBD1. CDR3 size: 15 residues. Losses at the gene ends were 5 bases for V and 1 base for J; bases not matched to a gene: 5. Germline V gene data show CDR1 as MDHEN and CDR2 as SYDVKM. Here the CDR3 reads CASSPGTGKNTEAFF. The CDR3 DNA reads TGTGCCAGCAGTCCAGGGACAGGGAAGAACACTGAAGCTTTCTTT.